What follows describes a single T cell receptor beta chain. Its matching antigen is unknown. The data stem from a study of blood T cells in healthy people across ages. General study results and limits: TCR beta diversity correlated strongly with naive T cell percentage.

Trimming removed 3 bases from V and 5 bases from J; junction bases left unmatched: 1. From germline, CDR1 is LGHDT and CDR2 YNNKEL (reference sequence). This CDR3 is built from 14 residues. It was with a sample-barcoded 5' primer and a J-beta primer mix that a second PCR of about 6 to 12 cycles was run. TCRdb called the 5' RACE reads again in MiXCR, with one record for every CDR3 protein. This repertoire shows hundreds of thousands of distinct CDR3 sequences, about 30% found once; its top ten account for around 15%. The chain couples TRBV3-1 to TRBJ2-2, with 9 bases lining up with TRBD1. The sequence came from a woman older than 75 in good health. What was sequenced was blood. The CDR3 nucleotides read TGTGCCAGCAGCCAGGGACAGGGAACCGGGGAGCTGTTTTTT. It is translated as CASSQGQGTGELFF.